These T cell receptor beta chains were read from a single sample in a study of blood T cells in healthy people across ages. TCRdb processed the 5' RACE reads anew with MiXCR; each CDR3 protein has one entry. The data show roughly 1,800,000 distinct CDR3 sequences, roughly 49% seen once. The sequenced sample was blood. All receptors come from a woman aged 40 to 49 in good health. The CDR3 runs from the conserved cysteine through the conserved F or W. Each record gives: V gene, D gene, clone size, J gene, CDR3 protein, CDR3 DNA. The D gene is left open where the match is weak. Not every row has a clone size; where given, it reads once, few, many or a size class.

TRBV12-3/TRBV12-4	TRBD1	-	TRBJ1-2	CASSARQGVSGCTF	TGTGCCAGCAGTGCACGACAGGGGGTTTCTGGCTGCACCTTC
TRBV10-2	-	few	TRBJ2-5	CASSSGSGQATQYF	TGCGCCAGCAGTTCAGGGTCGGGGCAAGCGACCCAGTACTTC
TRBV18	-	-	TRBJ1-2	CASSPPSEYVYGYTF	TGTGCCAGCTCACCACCGTCAGAATATGTCTATGGCTACACCTTC
TRBV12-3/TRBV12-4	-	few	TRBJ2-5	CASSPRRQSQETQYF	TGTGCCAGCAGTCCCCGTAGGCAGTCCCAAGAGACCCAGTACTTC
TRBV11-2	-	few	TRBJ2-7	CASSLSRSGFEQYF	TGTGCCAGCAGCTTGAGTAGGTCGGGGTTCGAGCAGTACTTC
TRBV6-2/TRBV6-3	TRBD1	-	TRBJ1-2	CASRWGQGAGYTF	TGTGCCAGCAGATGGGGACAGGGAGCTGGCTACACCTTC
TRBV15	-	-	TRBJ1-1	CATSRGQASGHTEAFF	TGTGCCACCAGCAGAGGACAGGCAAGCGGGCACACTGAAGCTTTCTTT
TRBV28	TRBD1	-	TRBJ2-5	CASRYRTGQETQYF	TGTGCCAGCAGATATAGGACAGGACAAGAGACCCAGTACTTC
TRBV12-3/TRBV12-4	TRBD2	few	TRBJ2-5	CASRLAGEAETRYF	TGTGCCAGCAGATTAGCGGGGGAGGCTGAGACCCGGTACTTC
TRBV28	-	-	TRBJ2-5	CASNSRQSDQETQYF	TGTGCCAGCAACAGTAGACAGTCGGACCAAGAGACCCAGTACTTC
TRBV10-3	TRBD1	-	TRBJ2-3	CAINAGQGADTQYF	TGTGCCATCAACGCCGGACAGGGGGCAGATACGCAGTATTTT
TRBV28	-	-	TRBJ1-1	CASSFTNEAFF	TGTGCCAGCAGTTTCACGAATGAAGCTTTCTTT
TRBV13	-	-	TRBJ2-5	CASSSRGRGGETQYF	TGTGCCAGCAGCTCCCGGGGCAGGGGAGGAGAGACCCAGTACTTC
TRBV20-1	TRBD1	few	TRBJ2-5	CSANRDREDPKETQYF	TGCAGTGCAAACCGGGACAGGGAAGATCCGAAGGAGACCCAGTACTTC
TRBV7-2	-	-	TRBJ1-2	CASWGADYGYTF	TGTGCCAGTTGGGGGGCCGACTATGGCTACACCTTC
TRBV11-2	-	-	TRBJ1-2	CASSPQGRREGYTF	TGTGCCAGCAGCCCTCAGGGGAGGCGAGAGGGCTACACCTTC
TRBV24-1	-	few	TRBJ2-1	CATSDSVEQFF	TGTGCCACCAGTGATAGTGTTGAGCAGTTCTTC
TRBV3-1	-	-	TRBJ2-5	CASSQDISPRTQYF	TGTGCCAGCAGCCAAGATATTTCCCCTCGGACCCAGTACTTC
TRBV4-3	TRBD2	-	TRBJ2-3	CASSQVPGLAGYTGTQYF	TGCGCCAGCAGCCAAGTCCCCGGACTAGCGGGGTACACAGGTACGCAGTATTTT
TRBV5-6	-	-	TRBJ2-1	CASRHRAGKWDNEQFF	TGTGCCAGCAGACATCGGGCCGGCAAGTGGGACAATGAGCAGTTCTTC
TRBV5-1	-	-	TRBJ2-7	CASTWRVQGPRIYEQYF	TGCGCCAGCACCTGGAGGGTGCAGGGGCCACGAATTTACGAGCAGTACTTC
TRBV14	-	-	TRBJ2-7	CASSQFHGRNEQYF	TGTGCCAGCAGCCAATTCCATGGCCGTAATGAGCAGTACTTC
TRBV6-2/TRBV6-3	-	-	TRBJ2-5	CASESPGGGSETQYF	TGTGCCAGCGAGAGCCCGGGGGGCGGGAGTGAGACCCAGTACTTC
TRBV11-2	-	-	TRBJ2-1	CASSSEGGEQFF	TGTGCCAGCAGCTCCGAGGGTGGGGAGCAGTTCTTC
TRBV2	-	once	TRBJ1-5	CASTEFKASNQPQHF	TGTGCCAGCACGGAGTTTAAGGCTAGCAATCAGCCCCAGCATTTT
TRBV10-2	TRBD1	few	TRBJ1-4	CASGDRGREKLFF	TGCGCCAGCGGTGACAGGGGGCGTGAAAAACTGTTTTTT
TRBV20-1	-	-	TRBJ1-1	CSEGGNTEAFF	TGCAGTGAGGGAGGGAACACTGAAGCTTTCTTT
TRBV6-2/TRBV6-3	-	-	TRBJ2-5	CASSYGAAGSQETQYF	TGTGCCAGCAGTTACGGCGCGGCAGGGTCCCAAGAGACCCAGTACTTC
TRBV6-2/TRBV6-3	-	once	TRBJ2-1	CASRVQGDYNEQFF	TGTGCCAGCAGAGTACAGGGCGACTACAATGAGCAGTTCTTC
TRBV5-1	TRBD2	-	TRBJ2-1	CASSLAVLAGGYNEQFF	TGCGCCAGCAGCTTGGCTGTACTAGCGGGGGGTTACAATGAGCAGTTCTTC
TRBV20-1	TRBD2	few	TRBJ2-1	CSARVTSGGYNEQFF	TGCAGTGCTAGAGTGACTAGCGGGGGGTACAATGAGCAGTTCTTC
TRBV4-2	-	-	TRBJ1-5	CASSHAGTSNQPQHF	TGTGCCAGCAGCCACGCGGGGACTAGCAATCAGCCCCAGCATTTT
TRBV14	TRBD2	-	TRBJ2-3	CASSHFRGGTNTDTQYF	TGTGCCAGCAGCCATTTCCGTGGCGGGACTAACACAGATACGCAGTATTTT
TRBV29-1	TRBD2	once	TRBJ2-3	CSVVPRSGGGTDTQYF	TGTAGCGTTGTACCGCGAAGTGGCGGGGGGACAGATACGCAGTATTTT
TRBV13	TRBD2	-	TRBJ2-1	CASSFGDRGGLGEQFF	TGTGCCAGCAGCTTTGGTGATCGGGGGGGCCTCGGTGAGCAGTTCTTC
TRBV12-3/TRBV12-4	-	-	TRBJ1-1	CATARANTEAFF	TGTGCCACTGCACGGGCGAACACTGAAGCTTTCTTT
TRBV29-1	-	-	TRBJ1-4	CSVEKGTNEKLFF	TGCAGCGTTGAAAAAGGAACTAATGAAAAACTGTTTTTT
TRBV19	-	few	TRBJ2-1	CASSINWEQFF	TGTGCCAGTAGTATTAACTGGGAGCAGTTCTTC
TRBV5-5	-	-	TRBJ2-3	CTSSVDGSTDTQYF	TGTACCAGCAGCGTAGACGGGAGCACAGATACGCAGTATTTT
TRBV2	TRBD2	-	TRBJ2-1	CASNLLAGGEQFF	TGTGCCAGCAACCTACTAGCGGGGGGCGAGCAGTTCTTC
TRBV7-2	TRBD1	few	TRBJ1-2	CASSSLPGGGYTF	TGTGCCAGCAGCTCGCTTCCAGGGGGCGGCTACACCTTC
TRBV2	-	-	TRBJ2-3	CANGPSTDTQYF	TGTGCCAACGGACCTTCAACGGATACGCAGTATTTT
TRBV19	TRBD2	-	TRBJ2-3	CASSSGTSYADTQYF	TGTGCCAGTAGTAGCGGGACTAGCTATGCAGATACGCAGTATTTT
TRBV7-9	-	-	TRBJ2-1	CASSQPRDSEYYNEQFF	TGTGCCAGCAGCCAACCCCGGGACTCCGAATACTACAATGAGCAGTTCTTC
TRBV6-5	-	-	TRBJ2-5	CASSYLGGGNQETQYF	TGTGCCAGCAGTTACTTAGGGGGAGGAAATCAAGAGACCCAGTACTTC
TRBV28	TRBD2	-	TRBJ2-3	CASSTSGGARGTDTQYF	TGTGCCAGCAGTACTAGCGGGGGGGCCAGAGGGACAGATACGCAGTATTTT
TRBV20-1	-	-	TRBJ2-7	CSATTGQKSYEQYF	TGCAGTGCTACTACCGGACAGAAATCCTACGAGCAGTACTTC
TRBV29-1	-	few	TRBJ2-5	CSVVLGLETQYF	TGCAGCGTTGTTCTTGGGTTGGAGACCCAGTACTTC
TRBV20-1	-	few	TRBJ2-7	CSASGQSQSLYEQYF	TGCAGTGCTAGCGGACAGTCCCAGAGCCTCTACGAGCAGTACTTC
TRBV7-9	TRBD1	-	TRBJ1-2	CASSVDGTGFGYTF	TGTGCCAGCAGCGTCGACGGGACAGGGTTTGGCTACACCTTC
TRBV20-1	-	-	TRBJ1-5	CSARSPQGSQPQHF	TGCAGTGCTAGAAGCCCACAGGGCAGTCAGCCCCAGCATTTT
TRBV4-1	-	few	TRBJ1-2	CASSTLGLNGDGYTF	TGCGCCAGCAGCACCCTCGGCTTAAACGGCGATGGCTACACCTTC
TRBV20-1	-	few	TRBJ2-6	CSARDPGANVLTF	TGCAGTGCTAGAGATCCCGGGGCCAACGTCCTGACTTTC